Sequencing of this T cell receptor beta chain was carried out in a study of blood T cell repertoires in COVID-19 (dated by TCRdb to about 2020). About the investigation overall: Samples covering the acute and convalescent phases of COVID-19 were provided by collaborators in the United States, Italy and Spain. The prospective study material was composed of cDNA or gDNA derived from T cells, B-cell-depleted T cells, or PBMCs. Deeply sampled blood TCRbeta repertoires from subjects exposed to, actively infected with, or recovered from COVID-19 were included in the dataset. The repertoires were released in a freely available public database meant as a resource for research on the immune response to SARS-CoV-2. The samples were drawn from the first 160 participants of the ongoing ImmuneRACE study and from 950 to 1,500 subjects provided by 6 global collaborators. A de-identified subject ID, COVID-19 status, age in years and sex were almost always included in the sample metadata. Where available, HLA class I and class II types were obtained from metadata supplied by the sample provider rather than from assay-based typing. What the work shows at the level of the full study, not this receptor alone: The quantity of clinical and demographic metadata differed by source and by participant and was supplied without curation.

Each collaborating institution followed its own protocols to collect whole blood in K2EDTA tubes. For TCRbeta analysis, collaborators shipped samples as frozen whole blood, isolated PBMCs, or DNA extracted from either of those sample types. TCRbeta CDR3 regions were amplified from genomic DNA using the immunoSEQ Assay, a bias-controlled multiplex PCR. The source study handled its data this way. Nucleated cell counts per sample were estimated from amplification of reference gene primers within the assay. To quantify the absolute abundance of each unique TCRbeta CDR3 rearrangement, sequence reads were collapsed and filtered. Productive Simpson clonality was computed per sample as the square root of Simpson's diversity index over productive rearrangements. Held by TCRdb, this immuneACCESS table contains in-frame sequences only and omits some clones. Under half of the omission traces to an unresolved V gene where checked; the cause of the rest is unknown. V and J calls and clone size are given by that table; D and trimming were obtained from the DNA. Recorded for this sample are about 95,000 clones; under 95% of them occurred a single time. The ten most abundant clones make up 3.9% of the sample.

Comment on this clone: The antigen this receptor binds is unknown. No base quality values were provided; no much bigger clone lies one nucleotide off.

V loses 0 bases, J loses 4 bases, and the germline ends lie 12 bases apart. The CDR3 numbers 15 residues from cysteine through phenylalanine. Only CDR3 DNA is held: 45 bases, read in frame from base 1. CDR1 is given as MNHNS and CDR2 as SASEGT, both from the germline V gene. This TCR was recovered from a woman between 50 and 59 years old in a cohort sampled during active COVID-19. The sample consisted of peripheral blood. The chain links TRBV6-1 with TRBJ1-1; TRBD1 could be the D gene, as 6 bases match. The DNA sequence is given as TGTGCCAGCAGTGAAGCGGACCTAGGGGGCACTGAAGCTTTCTTT. This gives the protein CASSEADLGGTEAFF.